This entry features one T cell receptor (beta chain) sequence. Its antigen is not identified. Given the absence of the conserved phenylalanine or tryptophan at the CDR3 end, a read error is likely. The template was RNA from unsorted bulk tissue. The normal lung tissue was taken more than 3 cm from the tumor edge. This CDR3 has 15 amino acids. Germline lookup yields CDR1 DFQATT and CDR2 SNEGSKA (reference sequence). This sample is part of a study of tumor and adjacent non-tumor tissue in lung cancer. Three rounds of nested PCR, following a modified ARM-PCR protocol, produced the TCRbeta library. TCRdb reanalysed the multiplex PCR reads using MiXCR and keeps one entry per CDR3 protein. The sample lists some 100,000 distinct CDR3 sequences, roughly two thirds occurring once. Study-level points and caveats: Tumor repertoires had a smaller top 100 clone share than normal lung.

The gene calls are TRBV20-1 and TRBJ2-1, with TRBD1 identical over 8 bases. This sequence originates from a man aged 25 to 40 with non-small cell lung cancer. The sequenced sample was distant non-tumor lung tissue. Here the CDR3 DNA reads TGCAGTGCTAGAGATGACAGGGGCTCCTACAATGAACAGTTCTAC. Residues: CSARDDRGSYNEQFY.